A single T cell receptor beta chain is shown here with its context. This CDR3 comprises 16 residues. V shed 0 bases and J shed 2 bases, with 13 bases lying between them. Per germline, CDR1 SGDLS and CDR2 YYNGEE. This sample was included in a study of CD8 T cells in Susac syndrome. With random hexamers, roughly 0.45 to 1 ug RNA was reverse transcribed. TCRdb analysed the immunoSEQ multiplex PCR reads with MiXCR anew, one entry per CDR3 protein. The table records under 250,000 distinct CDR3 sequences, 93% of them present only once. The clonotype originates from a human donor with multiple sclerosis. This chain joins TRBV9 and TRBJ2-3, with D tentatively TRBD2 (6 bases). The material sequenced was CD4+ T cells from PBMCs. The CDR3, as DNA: TGTGCCAGCAGCGTAGGGGGGGAGTCGTTCACAGATACGCAGTATTTT. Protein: CASSVGGESFTDTQYF.